The TCR beta chain described here comes from a study of blood T cell repertoires in COVID-19. CDR1 is SGHVS and CDR2 is FQNEAQ in the germline V gene. The junction had 6 bases not matched to a gene; V was cut back by 5 bases and J by 4 bases. CDR3 size: 14 residues. TCRdb keeps only in-frame clones here, not all; method: immunoSEQ multiplex PCR. The sample yields 150,000 or so clones, roughly 82% seen once. The V and J genes are TRBV7-8 and TRBJ1-2; 8 bases agree with TRBD1. This TCR was recovered from a human donor with acute or convalescent COVID-19. The donor label of this sample is uncertain. Sequenced sample: peripheral blood. The CDR3 protein is CASSQTGTGYGYTF. The CDR3 DNA sequence: TGTGCCAGCAGCCAGACCGGGACAGGCTATGGCTACACCTTC.